The sequence of this T cell receptor beta chain was determined in a study of blood T cell repertoires in COVID-19. At the level of the study: Collection of acute and convalescent COVID-19 samples took place in the United States, Italy and Spain. Sources were T cells, B-cell-depleted T cells, or PBMCs; the material itself was cDNA or gDNA.

Germline V gives CDR1 ENHRY, CDR2 SYGVKD. The CDR3 has 12 amino acids. The J segment lost 5 bases and the V segment lost 10 bases, leaving 4 bases of the junction unmatched. While infection was still active, Seattle patients were enrolled and then followed longitudinally. Assay used: immunoSEQ multiplex PCR; TCRdb lists only in-frame clones, some missing. The sample consists of 10,000 to 15,000 clones, about 71% of them appearing once. Sequencing was performed on peripheral blood. The sequence was obtained from a man aged 55-75 years with COVID-19, enrolled during active disease. The chain joins TRBV10-3 to TRBJ2-1, with 8 bases that match TRBD2. This CDR3 is CANSGENNEQFF. The DNA of the CDR3 is TGTGCCAATAGCGGGGAGAACAATGAGCAGTTCTTC.